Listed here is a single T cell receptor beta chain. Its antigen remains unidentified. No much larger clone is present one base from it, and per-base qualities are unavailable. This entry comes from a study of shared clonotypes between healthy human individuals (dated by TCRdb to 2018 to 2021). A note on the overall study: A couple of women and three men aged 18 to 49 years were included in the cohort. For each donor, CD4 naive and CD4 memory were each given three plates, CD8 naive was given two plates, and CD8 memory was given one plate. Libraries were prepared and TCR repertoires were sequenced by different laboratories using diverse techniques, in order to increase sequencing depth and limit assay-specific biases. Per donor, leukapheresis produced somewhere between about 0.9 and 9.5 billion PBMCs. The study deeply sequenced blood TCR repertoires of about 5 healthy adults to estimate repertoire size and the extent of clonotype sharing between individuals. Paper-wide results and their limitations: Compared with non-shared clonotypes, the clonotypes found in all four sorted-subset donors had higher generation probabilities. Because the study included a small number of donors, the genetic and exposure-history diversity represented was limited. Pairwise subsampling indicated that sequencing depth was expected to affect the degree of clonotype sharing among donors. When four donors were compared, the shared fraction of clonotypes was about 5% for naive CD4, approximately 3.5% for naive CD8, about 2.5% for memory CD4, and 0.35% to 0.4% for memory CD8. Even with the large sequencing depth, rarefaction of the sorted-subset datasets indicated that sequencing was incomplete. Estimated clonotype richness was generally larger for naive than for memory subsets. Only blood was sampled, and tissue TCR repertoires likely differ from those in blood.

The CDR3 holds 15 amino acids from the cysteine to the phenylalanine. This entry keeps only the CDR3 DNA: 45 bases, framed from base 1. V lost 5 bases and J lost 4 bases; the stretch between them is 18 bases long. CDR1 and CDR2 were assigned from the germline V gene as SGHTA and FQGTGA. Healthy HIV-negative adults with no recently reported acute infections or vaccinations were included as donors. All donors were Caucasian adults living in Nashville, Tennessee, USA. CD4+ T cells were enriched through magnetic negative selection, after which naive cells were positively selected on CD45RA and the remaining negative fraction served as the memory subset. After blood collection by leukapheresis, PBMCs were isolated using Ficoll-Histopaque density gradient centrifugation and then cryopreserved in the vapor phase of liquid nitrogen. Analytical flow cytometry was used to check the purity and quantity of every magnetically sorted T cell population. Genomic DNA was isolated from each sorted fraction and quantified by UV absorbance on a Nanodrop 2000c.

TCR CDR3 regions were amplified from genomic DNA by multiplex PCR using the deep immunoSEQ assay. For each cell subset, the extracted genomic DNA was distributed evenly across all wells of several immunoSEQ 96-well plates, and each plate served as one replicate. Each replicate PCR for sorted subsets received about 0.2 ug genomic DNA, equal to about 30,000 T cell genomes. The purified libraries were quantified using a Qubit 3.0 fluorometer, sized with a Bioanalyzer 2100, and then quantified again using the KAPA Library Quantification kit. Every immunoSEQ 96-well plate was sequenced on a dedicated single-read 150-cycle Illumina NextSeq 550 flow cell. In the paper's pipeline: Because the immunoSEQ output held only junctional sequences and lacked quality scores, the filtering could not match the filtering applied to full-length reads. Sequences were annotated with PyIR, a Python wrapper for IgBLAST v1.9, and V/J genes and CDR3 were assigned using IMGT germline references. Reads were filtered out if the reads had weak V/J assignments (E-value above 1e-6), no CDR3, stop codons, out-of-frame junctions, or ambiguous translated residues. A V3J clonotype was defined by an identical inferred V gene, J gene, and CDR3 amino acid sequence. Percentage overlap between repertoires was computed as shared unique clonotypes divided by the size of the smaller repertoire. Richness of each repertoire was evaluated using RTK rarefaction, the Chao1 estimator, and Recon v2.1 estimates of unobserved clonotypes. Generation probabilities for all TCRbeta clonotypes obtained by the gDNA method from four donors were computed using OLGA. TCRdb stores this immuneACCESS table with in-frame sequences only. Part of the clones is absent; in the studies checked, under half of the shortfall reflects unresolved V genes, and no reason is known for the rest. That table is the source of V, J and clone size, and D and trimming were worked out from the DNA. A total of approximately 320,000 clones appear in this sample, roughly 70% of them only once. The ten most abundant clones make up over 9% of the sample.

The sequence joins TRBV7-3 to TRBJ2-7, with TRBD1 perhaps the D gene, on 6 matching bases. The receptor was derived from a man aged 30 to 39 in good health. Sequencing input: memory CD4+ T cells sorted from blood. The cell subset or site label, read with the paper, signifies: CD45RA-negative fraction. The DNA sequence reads TGTGCCAGCAGCCGAAGGGCAGGGGTTTTATACGAGCAGTACTTC. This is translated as CASSRRAGVLYEQYF.